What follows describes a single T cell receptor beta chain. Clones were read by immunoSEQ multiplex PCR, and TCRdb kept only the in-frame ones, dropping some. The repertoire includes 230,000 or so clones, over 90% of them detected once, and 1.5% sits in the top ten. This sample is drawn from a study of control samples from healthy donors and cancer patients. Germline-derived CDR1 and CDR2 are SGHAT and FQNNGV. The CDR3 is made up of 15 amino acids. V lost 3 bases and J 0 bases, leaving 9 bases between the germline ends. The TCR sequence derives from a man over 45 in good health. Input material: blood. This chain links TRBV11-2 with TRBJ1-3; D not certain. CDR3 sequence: CASSFGRASGNTIYF. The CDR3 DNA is TGTGCCAGCAGCTTCGGGAGGGCCTCTGGAAACACCATATATTTT.